Shown below are 23 T cell receptor beta chains from a single sample sequenced in a study of blood T cells in healthy people across ages. A second PCR of roughly 7 to 11 cycles used a sample-barcoded 5' primer and a J-beta primer mix. Via MiXCR, TCRdb re-called the 5' RACE reads, giving one row per CDR3 protein. The table has 2 million or so distinct CDR3 sequences, roughly 50% seen once. Material: blood. These TCRs come from a woman between 35 and 50 years old in good health.

The chain is built from TRBV16 and TRBJ1-2; the D gene is possibly TRBD1 (6 bases). CDR3 length equals 12 residues. V lost 6 bases, J lost 8 bases, and 13 bases lay in between. Germline V CDR1 and CDR2: KGHSY, FQNENV. The DNA of the CDR3 is TGTGCCAGCAGTCGGACAGAGAAGGGCTACACCTTC. Translated: CASSRTEKGYTF.

The chain uses TRBV19 and TRBJ2-7; the match to TRBD1 covers 9 bases. The J call may be mistaken, given a closer DNA end match to TRBJ2-5. Germline V gives CDR1 LNHDA, CDR2 SQIVND (reference sequence). The CDR3 length is 16 residues. CDR3 loop: CASSTTGTGTRETQYF. In DNA form, the CDR3 reads TGTGCCAGTAGTACCACCGGGACAGGGACTCGGGAGACCCAGTACTTC.

The count of this clonotype is one. Here the CDR3 DNA reads TGTGCCAGCAGCCGCCTAGCGGGGGGGCACAATGAGCAGTTCTTC. It translates to CASSRLAGGHNEQFF. The V call is TRBV12-3 or TRBV12-4, the J call TRBJ2-1, with 12 bases lining up with TRBD2. With V trimmed by 6 bases and J by 5 bases, 5 bases remained unmatched. The CDR3 loop spans 15 amino acids.

The V call is TRBV18, the J call TRBJ1-5, with a tentative D call TRBD1 (6 bases). Trimming stripped 6 bases from V and 3 bases from J, with 15 bases between. This CDR3 has 15 amino acids. Germline values: CDR1 KGHSH, CDR2 LQKENI. CDR3: CASSRFGQNNQPQHF. The CDR3 DNA reads TGTGCCAGCTCCCGATTCGGACAGAACAATCAGCCCCAGCATTTT.

The chain uses TRBV4-2 and TRBJ2-5, with 11 positions matching TRBD1. The CDR3 has 16 residues. V was clipped by 5 bases and J by 11 bases; unmatched bases: 16. CDR1 LGHNA and CDR2 YNFKEQ come from the germline V gene. This CDR3 reads CASSIEAGQGGYEQYF. The DNA of the CDR3 is TGTGCCAGCAGCATTGAAGCGGGACAGGGGGGATATGAGCAGTACTTC.

This clonotype has only one observation. The genes are TRBV2 and TRBJ1-2, with D perhaps TRBD1 (6 bases). The germline V gene has CDR1 SNHLY and CDR2 FYNNEI. The CDR3 totals 15 residues. The germline V and J ends were trimmed by 6 bases and 7 bases, with 21 bases remaining between them. The CDR3 region has the DNA TGTGCCAGCAGCGCAAGCGGGGGCATGGACTGTGGCTACACCTTC. Translating it yields CASSASGGMDCGYTF. The variable domain in full, completed from reference TRBV2 and TRBJ1-2, reads EPEVTQTPSHQVTQMGQEVILRCVPISNHLYFYWYRQILGQKVEFLVSFYNNEISEKSEIFDDQFSVERPDGSNFTLKIRSTKLEDSAMYFCASSASGGMDCGYTFGSGTRLTVV.

This chain joins TRBV27 and TRBJ2-5, with 12 bases lining up with TRBD2. Looked up from germline, CDR1 is MNHEY and CDR2 is SMNVEV (reference sequence). Trimming removed 5 bases from V and 8 bases from J; junction bases left unmatched: 12. The CDR3 is 16 amino acids. CDR3 loop: CASSAPRTSGASTQYF. CDR3 sequence (DNA): TGTGCCAGCAGTGCCCCGAGGACTAGCGGGGCAAGCACCCAGTACTTC.

This chain joins TRBV12-3 or TRBV12-4 and TRBJ2-7; tentatively, D is TRBD1 (6 bases). The CDR3 is 15 amino acids. With 6 bases removed from V and 2 bases from J, the gap between germline ends came to 17 bases. CDR3 bases: TGTGCCAGCAGCCCCGGGGACACCGAAGCCTACGAGCAGTACTTC. Translating gives CASSPGDTEAYEQYF.

The chain combines TRBV7-2 with TRBJ2-7; 8 nucleotides match TRBD2. Near its end, the DNA agrees better with TRBJ2-5, so the J call may be wrong. There are 18 residues in the CDR3. Germline V gene data show CDR1 as SGHTA and CDR2 as FQGNSA. The CDR3 loop reads CASSSPSLRGGFGETQYF. In DNA, the CDR3 is TGTGCCAGCAGCTCGCCGTCGCTCCGCGGGGGGTTTGGAGAGACCCAGTACTTC.

The J gene is TRBJ2-4, the V gene TRBV6-1; D may be TRBD2 (6 bases). The J call is doubtful: the DNA matches TRBJ2-7 better. Germline V lookup: CDR1 MNHNS, CDR2 SASEGT. CDR3 size: 12 residues. The CDR3 here is CASRSGWTEQYF. CDR3 DNA sequence: TGTGCCAGCAGAAGCGGGTGGACCGAGCAGTACTTC.

This clonotype showed up just a few times. The chain combines TRBV20-1 with TRBJ1-2; the match to TRBD1 covers 8 bases. V was pared by 5 bases and J by 3 bases, with 11 bases of the junction left unmatched. The CDR3 is 15 residues long. CDR1 and CDR2 (germline): DFQATT, SNEGSKA (reference sequence). CDR3 amino acids: CSALKTGVFDYGYTF. The CDR3 DNA reads as TGCAGTGCTCTAAAGACAGGGGTATTTGACTATGGCTACACCTTC.

This clonotype was detected a few times. This chain links TRBV7-2 with TRBJ1-1; weak D call: TRBD1 (5 bases). The CDR3 is made up of 14 amino acids. The germline CDR1 and CDR2 sequences are SGHTA and FQGNSA. Trimming left V 5 bases short and J 0 bases short, with 10 bases between. In DNA, the CDR3 is TGTGCCAGCAGCACGGGACTCCTGAACACTGAAGCTTTCTTT. Encoded protein: CASSTGLLNTEAFF.

The chain uses TRBV24-1 and TRBJ2-1; no clear D gene. V was trimmed by 3 bases and J by 5 bases, leaving 7 bases between them. This CDR3 is 13 amino acids long. Germline V CDR1 and CDR2: KGHDR, SFDVKD. The CDR3 sequence is CATSDVAHNEQFF. CDR3 nucleotide sequence: TGTGCCACCAGTGATGTGGCGCACAATGAGCAGTTCTTC.

This chain joins TRBV7-9 and TRBJ2-5; D perhaps matches TRBD1 (6 bases). The DNA end is more similar to TRBJ2-7, so the J call may be wrong. Looked up from germline, CDR1 is SEHNR and CDR2 is FQNEAQ (reference sequence). The CDR3 length is 14 residues. The CDR3 region has the DNA TGTGCCAGCAGCCACTCACAGGGTTCCTACGAGCAGTACTTC. It encodes CASSHSQGSYEQYF.

This clonotype has just a few counts. This chain uses TRBV4-3 with TRBJ2-3; D is uncertain. Germline V gives CDR1 LGHNA, CDR2 YSLEER. This CDR3 is 17 amino acids long. The V gene lost 0 bases and the J gene lost 4 bases, with 17 bases spanning the gap. This CDR3 reads CASSQDIRAPNADTQYF. The DNA for the CDR3 is TGCGCCAGCAGCCAAGATATTCGTGCCCCAAATGCAGATACGCAGTATTTT.

The chain recombines TRBV7-9 with TRBJ1-2, with 9 bases fitting TRBD1. From germline, CDR1 is SEHNR and CDR2 FQNEAQ (reference sequence). V gave up 1 base and J gave up 5 bases; unmatched junction bases: 2. The CDR3 is made up of 14 amino acids. Here the CDR3 DNA reads TGTGCCAGCAGCTTAGGACAGGGGGAATATGGCTACACCTTC. The encoded protein is CASSLGQGEYGYTF. Full variable domain (rest looked up from reference TRBV7-9 and TRBJ1-2): DTGVSQNPRHKITKRGQNVTFRCDPISEHNRLYWYRQTLGQGPEFLTYFQNEAQLEKSRLLSDRFSAERPKGSFSTLEIQRTEQGDSAMYLCASSLGQGEYGYTFGSGTRLTVV.

The V and J genes are TRBV7-9 and TRBJ2-7, with D perhaps matching TRBD2 (6 bases). CDR1 and CDR2 (germline): SEHNR, FQNEAQ (reference sequence). CDR3 length: 14 residues. The germline V and J ends were trimmed by 3 bases and 2 bases, with 11 bases remaining between them. CDR3 DNA: TGTGCCAGCAGCTTGAGGGACTTAGCCTACGAGCAGTACTTC. As protein: CASSLRDLAYEQYF.

This clonotype came up a few times. The chain links TRBV3-1 to TRBJ1-2; no firm D call. The CDR3 runs 14 residues. V dropped 4 bases and J dropped 0 bases, with 9 bases sitting between them. Germline V lookup: CDR1 LGHDT, CDR2 YNNKEL (reference sequence). The CDR3 loop is CASSRPAANYGYTF. For the CDR3, the DNA is TGTGCCAGCAGCCGGCCGGCAGCTAACTATGGCTACACCTTC.

This rearrangement joins TRBV6-5 to TRBJ1-2; 7 nucleotides match TRBD1. The germline V gene encodes CDR1 MNHEY and CDR2 SVGAGI. The trim removed 5 bases at V and 7 bases at J, leaving 7 bases unmatched. The CDR3 runs 13 residues. CDR3 sequence: CASSETDRSGYTF. Written as DNA, the CDR3 is TGTGCCAGCAGTGAAACGGACAGGTCTGGCTACACCTTC.

The chain is built from TRBV6-4 and TRBJ2-7, with D unresolved. Germline V gene sequence: CDR1 MRHNA, CDR2 SNTAGT. This CDR3 is 13 amino acids long. V lost 1 base, J lost 3 bases, and 7 bases lay in between. CDR3 DNA sequence: TGTGCCAGCAGTGACTACCCTGGCTACGAGCAGTACTTC. Amino acids: CASSDYPGYEQYF.

This clonotype was counted a single time. The chain combines TRBV12-3 or TRBV12-4 with TRBJ1-1; D gene ambiguous. This CDR3 is 11 amino acids long. The germline V and J ends were trimmed by 6 bases and 5 bases, with 7 bases remaining between them. The CDR3 bases are TGTGCCAGCAGCCGGCTAACTGAAGCTTTCTTT. Amino acids: CASSRLTEAFF.

The rearrangement joins TRBV29-1 to TRBJ1-1, with D possibly being TRBD1 (6 bases). The CDR3 extends over 14 amino acids. V lost 6 bases and J lost 1, with 15 bases in between. CDR1 is SQVTM, CDR2 ANQGSEA, per germline. As DNA, the CDR3 is TGCAGCGTGGGCCGGGACAACAAGAACACTGAAGCTTTCTTT. This sequence encodes CSVGRDNKNTEAFF.

V is TRBV29-1 and J is TRBJ2-3; D might be TRBD2 (5 bases). V was clipped by 4 bases and J by 4 bases, with 18 bases between them. The CDR3 is made up of 15 amino acids. Germline V gene sequence: CDR1 SQVTM, CDR2 ANQGSEA. The CDR3 nucleotides are TGCAGCGTTGTAGTCCGGGGATCCCCGGCAGATACGCAGTATTTT. Translating gives CSVVVRGSPADTQYF.